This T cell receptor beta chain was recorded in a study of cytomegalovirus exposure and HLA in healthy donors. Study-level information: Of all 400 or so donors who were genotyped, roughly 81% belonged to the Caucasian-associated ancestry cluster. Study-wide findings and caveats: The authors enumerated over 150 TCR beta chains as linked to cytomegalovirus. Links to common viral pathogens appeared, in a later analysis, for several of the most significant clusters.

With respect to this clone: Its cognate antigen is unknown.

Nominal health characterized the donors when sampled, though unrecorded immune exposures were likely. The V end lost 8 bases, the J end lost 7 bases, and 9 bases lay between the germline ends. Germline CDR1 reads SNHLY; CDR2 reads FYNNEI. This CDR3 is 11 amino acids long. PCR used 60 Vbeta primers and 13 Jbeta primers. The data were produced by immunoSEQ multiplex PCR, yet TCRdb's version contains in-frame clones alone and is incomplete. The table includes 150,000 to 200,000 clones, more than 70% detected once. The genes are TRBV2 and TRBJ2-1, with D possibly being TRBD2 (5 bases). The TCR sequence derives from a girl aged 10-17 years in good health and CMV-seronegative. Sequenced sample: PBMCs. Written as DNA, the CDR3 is TGTGCCAGCTCTAGGGAGAATGAGCAGTTCTTC. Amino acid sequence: CASSRENEQFF.